Listed below are T cell receptor beta chains from one sample, sequenced in a study of T cell responses to AZD1222 COVID-19 vaccine. TCRdb's copy holds only in-frame clones and misses some; the assay was immunoSEQ multiplex PCR. Of roughly 120,000 clones in the sample, more than 80% were seen once. This sample comprised peripheral blood, obtained on day 0 of AZD1222 vaccination. These receptors all come from an adult in good health. Each CDR3 is given with its conserved first and last residue. The D gene is left open where the match is weak. Size values are once, few and many counts, or a class for expanded clones, and some rows have none.

-	TRBJ2-7	TRBV7-9	few	TGTGCCAGCAGCTTAGGAGGCAGGTCCGAGCAGTACTTC	CASSLGGRSEQYF
-	TRBJ2-7	TRBV6-2/TRBV6-3	-	TGTGCCAGCAGTTACTTGGGGGACTACGAGCAGTACTTC	CASSYLGDYEQYF
-	TRBJ1-2	TRBV30	once	TGTGCCTGGAGTGAGACTCTGAGACCTAACTATGGCTACACCTTC	CAWSETLRPNYGYTF
-	TRBJ2-1	TRBV7-5	-	TGTGCCAGAAGCTTAGGGGGGGAAGGATACAATGAGCAGTTCTTC	CARSLGGEGYNEQFF
-	TRBJ2-7	TRBV21-1	-	TGTGCCAGCAACGATTACCTACCCGCTAGGTACTCCTACGAGCAGTACTTC	CASNDYLPARYSYEQYF
TRBD2	TRBJ2-4	TRBV28	-	TGTGCCAGCAGTTTTCGACTAGCGGGGGGAAACATTCAGTACTTC	CASSFRLAGGNIQYF
TRBD1	TRBJ1-1	TRBV3-1/TRBV3-2	-	TGTGCCAGCAGCCAAGCCGGGACAGGGACAGCTTTCTTT	CASSQAGTGTAFF
-	TRBJ2-1	TRBV7-9	-	TGTGCCAGCAGCTTACGGGGGAGCTCCTACAATGAGCAGTTCTTC	CASSLRGSSYNEQFF
TRBD2	TRBJ2-3	TRBV5-1	-	TGCGCCAGCCAGACTAGCGGGAACACAGATACGCAGTATTTT	CASQTSGNTDTQYF
-	TRBJ1-3	TRBV18	-	TGTGCCAGCTCACCACCGGGGAAGGGGAGCTCTGGAAACACCATATATTTT	CASSPPGKGSSGNTIYF
TRBD2	TRBJ2-5	TRBV11-2	-	TGTGCCAGCAGCTTGGCAGCGGGGTGGGTCCAAGAGACCCAGTACTTC	CASSLAAGWVQETQYF
TRBD1	TRBJ1-2	TRBV7-3	-	TGTGCCAGCAGCACGACCGGGACAGTAGATGGCTACACCTTC	CASSTTGTVDGYTF
-	TRBJ2-3	TRBV12-2	-	TGTGCAAGTCGCTCTCGGACTAGCGGGAGACGGGACAGTAGCACAGATACGCAGTATTTT	CASRSRTSGRRDSSTDTQYF
-	TRBJ2-2	TRBV18	few	TGTGCCAGCTCACCAAGGGCCGGGTCTCCCGCCGGGGAGCTGTTTTTT	CASSPRAGSPAGELFF
TRBD1	TRBJ1-5	TRBV5-5	-	TGTGCCAGCAGCTTTGATGACAGGGCAAATCAGCCCCAGCATTTT	CASSFDDRANQPQHF
-	TRBJ2-2	TRBV11-2	-	TGTGCCAGCAGCTTAGTGACTCTCACCGGGGAGCTGTTTTTT	CASSLVTLTGELFF
-	TRBJ2-1	TRBV3-1/TRBV3-2	-	TGTGCCAGCAGCCAAGGGGCTTGGTACAATGAGCAGTTCTTC	CASSQGAWYNEQFF
-	TRBJ1-1	TRBV2	-	TGTGCCAGCAGTACGCGGACTCTAGAAAACACTGAAGCTTTCTTT	CASSTRTLENTEAFF
-	TRBJ2-5	TRBV7-2	-	TGTGCCAGCAGCCATAACTCCAGGGGAAAGACCCAGTACTTC	CASSHNSRGKTQYF
-	TRBJ2-3	TRBV5-1	-	TGCGCCAGCAGCTTGGCCGAATACGGCACAGATACGCAGTATTTT	CASSLAEYGTDTQYF
TRBD1	TRBJ2-2	TRBV24-1	few	TGTGCCACCAGTGACTGGGACAGGGGCGGAACCGGGGAGCTGTTTTTT	CATSDWDRGGTGELFF
-	TRBJ2-5	TRBV5-1	-	TGCGCCAGCAGCTTGGGAGGGGAGCAAGAGACCCAGTACTTC	CASSLGGEQETQYF
-	TRBJ2-3	TRBV5-1	-	TGCGCCACCTCCCTCCGTCTAGGGAGCACAGATACGCAGTATTTT	CATSLRLGSTDTQYF
-	TRBJ1-2	TRBV7-3	few	TGTGCCAGCAGCTTTAGGGGGACTTTCTATGGCTACACCTTC	CASSFRGTFYGYTF
-	TRBJ2-7	TRBV28	-	TGTGCCAGCAGTTCAGCCAGGCAGTACTTC	CASSSARQYF
TRBD2	TRBJ2-3	TRBV27	few	TGTGCCAGCAGTTTAACTAGCGGGATACCGGGGGATACGCAGTATTTT	CASSLTSGIPGDTQYF
-	TRBJ1-6	TRBV6-4	-	TGTGCCAGCAGTGAGGGGATCAATAATTCACCCCTCCACTTT	CASSEGINNSPLHF
TRBD1	TRBJ1-2	TRBV30	-	TGTGCCTGGAGTCCCTGGACAGGGGGGTTCTATGGCTACACCTTC	CAWSPWTGGFYGYTF
-	TRBJ2-7	TRBV12-2	-	TGTGCAAGTCGCTTAGCGTCTGTCTTCGTGTGCGGGGGCTACGAGCAGTACTTC	CASRLASVFVCGGYEQYF
-	TRBJ1-5	TRBV18	-	TGTGCCAGCTCAGTCGACAGCCCTTACAATCAGCCCCAGCATTTT	CASSVDSPYNQPQHF
-	TRBJ2-7	TRBV29-1	-	TGCAGCGTCGCGGGACTGGAAAGCTACGAGCAGTACTTC	CSVAGLESYEQYF
-	TRBJ1-3	TRBV18	-	TGTGCCAGCTCACGGGCGACCGTGCGGGGAAACACCATATATTTT	CASSRATVRGNTIYF
-	TRBJ1-2	TRBV27	once	TGTGCCAGCAGTTCCCGGGGGCCACACTATGGCTACACCTTC	CASSSRGPHYGYTF
-	TRBJ1-4	TRBV7-8	-	TGTGCCAGCAGCCCACGAGGGGAAAGTGAAAAACTGTTTTTT	CASSPRGESEKLFF
TRBD1	TRBJ1-2	TRBV24-1	-	TGTGCCACCACCCCGGGACAGGGAAGCTATGGCTACACCTTC	CATTPGQGSYGYTF
-	TRBJ2-7	TRBV5-1	-	TGCGCCAGCAGCTCGAGGGACAAGGGGGTCAACGAGCAGTACTTC	CASSSRDKGVNEQYF
-	TRBJ2-1	TRBV5-4	-	TGTGCCAGCAGGAGCGCGAGGACAGTCAATGAGCAGTTCTTC	CASRSARTVNEQFF
-	TRBJ2-5	TRBV28	-	TGTGCCAGCAGTGAGACTAGTTTGGAGACCCAGTACTTC	CASSETSLETQYF
TRBD2	TRBJ2-7	TRBV5-1	-	TGCGCCAGCAGCACGGGACTAGCGGGGGCCTACGAGCAGTACTTC	CASSTGLAGAYEQYF
TRBD2	TRBJ2-1	TRBV6-2/TRBV6-3	-	TGTGCCAGCAGCATAGCGGGGGGAAATTACAATGAGCAGTTCTTC	CASSIAGGNYNEQFF
TRBD1	TRBJ2-3	TRBV29-1	few	TGCAGCGTTACAGGGGCCACAGATACGCAGTATTTT	CSVTGATDTQYF
-	TRBJ1-2	TRBV3-1/TRBV3-2	-	TGTGCCAGCAGCCCCGGAGGCCGGGGTAACTATGGCTACACCTTC	CASSPGGRGNYGYTF
-	TRBJ2-5	TRBV19	-	TGTGCCAGTAGTCCGACGACTAGTAGCGAGACCCAGTACTTC	CASSPTTSSETQYF
TRBD1	TRBJ2-2	TRBV27	-	TGTGCCAGCAGAGGGACCGGGACAGACAACACCGGGGAGCTGTTTTTT	CASRGTGTDNTGELFF
-	TRBJ2-1	TRBV4-1	-	TGCGCCAGCAGCCCCACTAGCACCCGCTCCTACAATGAGCAGTTCTTC	CASSPTSTRSYNEQFF
-	TRBJ1-4	TRBV29-1	-	TGCAGCGTGGGGGGTTACGGCGAAAAACTGTTTTTT	CSVGGYGEKLFF
-	TRBJ2-2	TRBV5-6	-	TGTGCCAGCAGCTACCCTACGGCCGACAGCAACACCGGGGAGCTGTTTTTT	CASSYPTADSNTGELFF
TRBD2	TRBJ2-5	TRBV5-1	-	TGCGCCAGCAGCTGGGGCGGACTAGCGGGGCTTCGGGAGACCCAGTACTTC	CASSWGGLAGLRETQYF
-	TRBJ2-1	TRBV12-5	-	TGTGCTAGTGCCAAAGGGGGGAAAACCTACAATGAGCAGTTCTTC	CASAKGGKTYNEQFF
TRBD1	TRBJ2-5	TRBV18	-	TGTGCCAGCTCACCCCCGGGACAGTATGGAGAGACCCAGTACTTC	CASSPPGQYGETQYF
TRBD1	TRBJ1-3	TRBV5-4	once	TGTGCCAGCAGCTTAGGGACAGGGGGCCGTTCTGGAAACACCATATATTTT	CASSLGTGGRSGNTIYF